The rows below give T cell receptor beta chains drawn from one sample of a study of T cells after yellow fever vaccination. TCRdb recomputed calls from the 5' RACE reads with MiXCR, one row per CDR3 protein. The sample records some 500,000 distinct CDR3 sequences, approximately 15% being singletons. Material: PBMCs, obtained on the day of the yellow fever booster vaccination. The receptors stem from a man aged 25-40 years who received the YFV17D yellow fever vaccine. The CDR3 runs from the conserved cysteine through the conserved F or W. D genes are given only for firm matches. Clone size is given for some rows only: seen once, a few or many times, or a class if the clone is expanded.

>TRBJ2-2|many|TRBV7-2|-
TGTGCCAGCAGCTTAGAGGCCGGGGAGCTGTTTTTT
CASSLEAGELFF
>TRBJ1-2|few|TRBV20-1|TRBD1
TGCAGTGCGCCCGGGACAGGGGCTGGCTACACCTTC
CSAPGTGAGYTF
>TRBJ2-1|many|TRBV6-2/TRBV6-3|-
TGTGCCAGCAGCCGACTAGTCAACAATGAGCAGTTCTTC
CASSRLVNNEQFF
>TRBJ2-7|few|TRBV5-4|-
TGTGCCAGCAGCTTTCAGGGCAGACCCTACGAGCAGTACTTC
CASSFQGRPYEQYF
>TRBJ2-1|few|TRBV9|TRBD2
TGTGCCAGCAACCGAGCGGGAGTTTCGTACAATGAGCAGTTCTTC
CASNRAGVSYNEQFF
>TRBJ2-5|many|TRBV14|TRBD2
TGTGCCAGCAGCCAGACTAGCGGGGGCTACCAAGAGACCCAGTACTTC
CASSQTSGGYQETQYF
>TRBJ2-2|-|TRBV19|TRBD1
TGTGCCAGTAACCGGGACAGGGGGAACACCGGGGAGCTGTTTTTT
CASNRDRGNTGELFF
>TRBJ2-1|-|TRBV12-3/TRBV12-4|TRBD2
TGTGCCAGCAGCGGACTAGCGGGAGGGCCGGGGAATGAGCAGTTCTTC
CASSGLAGGPGNEQFF
>TRBJ1-5|-|TRBV2|-
TGTGCCAGCATGGACGGTTATAGCAATCAGCCCCAGCATTTT
CASMDGYSNQPQHF
>TRBJ2-3|few|TRBV28|-
TGTGCCAGCACCCCTTCGGGGACAGATACGCAGTATTTT
CASTPSGTDTQYF
>TRBJ2-7|-|TRBV5-4|-
TGTGCCAGCAGCTTGTTTCAGGGTCCCGACTCCTACGAGCAGTACTTC
CASSLFQGPDSYEQYF
>TRBJ1-5|-|TRBV6-5|TRBD1
TGTGCCAGCAGTTATAGGGGGCCTAATCAGCCCCAGCATTTT
CASSYRGPNQPQHF
>TRBJ2-5|few|TRBV7-2|TRBD1
TGTGCCAGCAGCCGAACAGGGGATAAAGAGACCCAGTACTTC
CASSRTGDKETQYF
>TRBJ1-2|-|TRBV7-9|TRBD1
TGTGCCAGCAGGGAGACAGGGATGTCCTATGGCTACACCTTC
CASRETGMSYGYTF
>TRBJ2-7|-|TRBV7-7|-
TGTGCCAGCAGCTTAGGAGCGGGCATCTCCTACGAGCAGTACTTC
CASSLGAGISYEQYF
>TRBJ2-3|once|TRBV5-1|TRBD2
TGCGCCAGCAGCTCTAGCGGGAAGGAAGATACGCAGTATTTT
CASSSSGKEDTQYF
>TRBJ2-1|-|TRBV5-1|-
TGCGCCAGCAGCTTGGTAGCGACAGGTGCCAATGAGCAGTTCTTC
CASSLVATGANEQFF
>TRBJ1-2|few|TRBV9|TRBD1
TGTGCCAGCAGCACCGGGACAGGGGTTGGCTACACCTTC
CASSTGTGVGYTF
>TRBJ1-5|few|TRBV25-1|-
TGTGCCAGCAGTGATAACGGGCTCTTTGCTCAGCCCCAGCATTTT
CASSDNGLFAQPQHF
>TRBJ2-3|few|TRBV6-4|-
TGTGCCAGCAGCTCCGACACTAGCACAGATACGCAGTATTTT
CASSSDTSTDTQYF
>TRBJ2-3|few|TRBV20-1|TRBD1
TGCAGCGGAGGACAGGGGGCGCGTGATACGCAGTATTTT
CSGGQGARDTQYF
>TRBJ2-2|-|TRBV9|TRBD1
TGTGCCAGCAGCGTAACCCTAACAGGGGGCACCGGGGAGCTGTTTTTT
CASSVTLTGGTGELFF
>TRBJ1-1|few|TRBV6-2/TRBV6-3|-
TGTGCCAGCAGTTACGGAATATTTGGCACTGAAGCTTTCTTT
CASSYGIFGTEAFF
>TRBJ2-7|many|TRBV7-2|-
TGTGCCAGCAGCTTACTCGGAGACTCCTACGAGCAGTACTTC
CASSLLGDSYEQYF
>TRBJ2-1|few|TRBV18|-
TGTGCCAGCTCACCACCGGGCAGGGGGGTCTACAATGAGCAGTTCTTC
CASSPPGRGVYNEQFF
>TRBJ2-3|many|TRBV6-5|TRBD2
TGTGCCAGCAGTTCGCCCTCCCGGACTAGCGGGATGGATACGCAGTATTTT
CASSSPSRTSGMDTQYF
>TRBJ2-5|few|TRBV29-1|TRBD1
TGCAGCGTCGTACAGGGGCCGCAAGAGACCCAGTACTTC
CSVVQGPQETQYF
>TRBJ2-5|once|TRBV7-2|-
TGTGCCAGCAGCTTAGTGGGCGGGTTACGAGAGACCCAGTACTTC
CASSLVGGLRETQYF
>TRBJ2-7|-|TRBV7-2|TRBD1
TGTGCCAGCAGCCGCGGGACAGGGATTCTCGAGCAGTACTTC
CASSRGTGILEQYF
>TRBJ2-3|many|TRBV5-1|-
TGCGCCAGCAGGAGAGATATGACTAGCACAGATACGCAGTATTTT
CASRRDMTSTDTQYF
>TRBJ1-4|-|TRBV20-1|-
TGCAGTGCTGGAAGAACAGGGATCGGAGAAAAACTGTTTTTT
CSAGRTGIGEKLFF
>TRBJ2-3|few|TRBV6-1|-
TGTGCCAGCAGGCTGACTGGCCTTGGGTTCACAGATACGCAGTATTTT
CASRLTGLGFTDTQYF
>TRBJ2-1|-|TRBV12-3/TRBV12-4|TRBD2
TGTGCCAGCAGTTTACAGCAAGCGGGGACCGATCTGTTCTTC
CASSLQQAGTDLFF
>TRBJ1-4|many|TRBV7-2|TRBD1
TGTGCCAGCAGCCGGGACAGGGGTAATGAAAAACTGTTTTTT
CASSRDRGNEKLFF
>TRBJ2-1|-|TRBV20-1|TRBD2
TGCAGTCATCAGGGACTAGCGGCCCTAGGGCAGTTCTTC
CSHQGLAALGQFF
>TRBJ2-5|few|TRBV10-3|-
TGTGCCATCAGTGAGTCCACTTCGGAGACCCAGTACTTC
CAISESTSETQYF
>TRBJ2-7|-|TRBV20-1|TRBD1
TGCAGTGCTAGAGACTCAGGACAGGGGGTCTACGAGCAGTACTTC
CSARDSGQGVYEQYF
>TRBJ2-7|-|TRBV12-3/TRBV12-4|-
TGTGCCAGCAGCCCCTCCGGGACCGTTAGGGGCGAGCAGTACTTC
CASSPSGTVRGEQYF
>TRBJ2-1|-|TRBV27|TRBD2
TGTGCCAGCAGGATCCCCAGCGGGAGAGGGCGGAATGAGCAGTTCTTC
CASRIPSGRGRNEQFF
>TRBJ2-5|-|TRBV20-1|TRBD2
TGCAGTGCTAGAGGACCCTATAGCGGGAGGGCCTCCGTCTTATTCGGAGAGACCCAGTACTTC
CSARGPYSGRASVLFGETQYF